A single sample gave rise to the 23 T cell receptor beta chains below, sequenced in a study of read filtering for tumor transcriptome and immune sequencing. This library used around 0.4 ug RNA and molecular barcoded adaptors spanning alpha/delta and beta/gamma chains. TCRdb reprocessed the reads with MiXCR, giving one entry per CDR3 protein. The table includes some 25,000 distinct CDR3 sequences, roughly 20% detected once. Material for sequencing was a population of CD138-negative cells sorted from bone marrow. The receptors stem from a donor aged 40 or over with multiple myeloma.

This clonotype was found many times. CDR3 DNA: TGCGCCAGCAGCTTGAGCGGTGCGAATTGGGATACGCAGTATTTT. Its translation: CASSLSGANWDTQYF. The chain links TRBV5-1 to TRBJ2-3; tentative D call: TRBD2 (5 bases). The V gene's germline CDR1 is SGHRS and CDR2 YFSETQ. V shed 1 base and J shed 6 bases, with 15 bases lying between them. This CDR3 spans 15 amino acids.

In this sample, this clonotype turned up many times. CDR3 region: CASSPGLLGEQYF. In DNA form, the CDR3 reads TGTGCCAGCTCACCGGGACTCTTAGGCGAGCAGTACTTC. J is TRBJ2-7 and V is TRBV18, with D perhaps TRBD2 (6 bases). Germline values: CDR1 KGHSH, CDR2 LQKENI. The V end was cut by 3 bases, the J end by 6 bases, with 12 bases between. The CDR3 runs 13 residues.

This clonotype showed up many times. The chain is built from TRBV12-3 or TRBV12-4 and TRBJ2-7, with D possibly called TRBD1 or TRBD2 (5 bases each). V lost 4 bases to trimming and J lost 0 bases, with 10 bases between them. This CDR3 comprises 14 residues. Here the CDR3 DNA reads TGTGCCAGCAGTTCCCAAGGGACCTCCTACGAGCAGTACTTC. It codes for CASSSQGTSYEQYF.

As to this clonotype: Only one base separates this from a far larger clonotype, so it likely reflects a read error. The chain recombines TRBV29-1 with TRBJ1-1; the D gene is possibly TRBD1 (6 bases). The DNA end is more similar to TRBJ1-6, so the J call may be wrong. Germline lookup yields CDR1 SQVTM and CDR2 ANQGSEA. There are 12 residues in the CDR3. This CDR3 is CSVGEGDLPLHF. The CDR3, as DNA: TGCAGCGTTGGAGAGGGGGATTTACCCCTCCACTTT.

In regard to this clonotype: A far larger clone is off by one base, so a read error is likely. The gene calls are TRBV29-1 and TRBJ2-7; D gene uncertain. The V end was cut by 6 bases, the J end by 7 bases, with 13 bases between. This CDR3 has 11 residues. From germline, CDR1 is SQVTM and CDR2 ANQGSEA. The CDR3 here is CSVSSYNEQYF. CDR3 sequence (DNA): TGCAGCGTGAGCTCCTACAATGAGCAGTACTTC.

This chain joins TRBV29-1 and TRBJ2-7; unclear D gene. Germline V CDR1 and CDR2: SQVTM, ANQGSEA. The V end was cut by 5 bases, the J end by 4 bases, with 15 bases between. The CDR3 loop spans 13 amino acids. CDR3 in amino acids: CSVRRPNVYEQYF. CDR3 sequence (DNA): TGCAGCGTTCGAAGACCAAACGTTTACGAGCAGTACTTC.

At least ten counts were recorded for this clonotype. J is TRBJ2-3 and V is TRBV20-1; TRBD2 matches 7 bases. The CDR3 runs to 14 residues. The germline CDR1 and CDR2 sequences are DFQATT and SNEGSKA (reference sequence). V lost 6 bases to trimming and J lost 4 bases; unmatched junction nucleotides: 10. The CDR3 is CSAAGSGMADTQYF. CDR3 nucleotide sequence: TGCAGTGCCGCAGGGAGCGGGATGGCAGATACGCAGTATTTT.

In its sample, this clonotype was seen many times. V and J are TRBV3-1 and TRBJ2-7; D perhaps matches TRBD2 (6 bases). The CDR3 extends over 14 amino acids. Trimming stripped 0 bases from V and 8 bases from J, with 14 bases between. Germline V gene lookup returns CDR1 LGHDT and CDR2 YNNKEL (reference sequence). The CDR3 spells CASSQDPGGGKQYF. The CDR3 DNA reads TGTGCCAGCAGCCAAGATCCTGGGGGAGGAAAGCAGTACTTC.

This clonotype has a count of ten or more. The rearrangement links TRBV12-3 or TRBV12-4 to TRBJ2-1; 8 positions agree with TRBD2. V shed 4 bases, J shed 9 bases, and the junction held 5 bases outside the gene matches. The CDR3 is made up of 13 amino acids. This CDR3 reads CASSSGLGSEQFF. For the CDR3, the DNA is TGTGCCAGCAGTTCGGGACTAGGTAGTGAGCAGTTCTTC.

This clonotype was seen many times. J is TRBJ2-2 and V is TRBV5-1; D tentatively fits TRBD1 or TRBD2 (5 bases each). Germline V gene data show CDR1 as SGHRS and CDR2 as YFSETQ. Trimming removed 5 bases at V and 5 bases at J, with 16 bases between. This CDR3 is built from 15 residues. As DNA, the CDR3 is TGCGCCAGCAGGGCTCCGGGACCCAGGACCGGGGAGCTGTTTTTT. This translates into CASRAPGPRTGELFF.

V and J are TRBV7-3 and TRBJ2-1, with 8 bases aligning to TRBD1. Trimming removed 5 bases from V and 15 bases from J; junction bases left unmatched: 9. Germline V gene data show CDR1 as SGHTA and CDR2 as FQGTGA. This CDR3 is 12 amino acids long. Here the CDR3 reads CASSTLGQGLFF. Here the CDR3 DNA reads TGTGCCAGCAGCACCTTAGGACAGGGCCTGTTCTTC.

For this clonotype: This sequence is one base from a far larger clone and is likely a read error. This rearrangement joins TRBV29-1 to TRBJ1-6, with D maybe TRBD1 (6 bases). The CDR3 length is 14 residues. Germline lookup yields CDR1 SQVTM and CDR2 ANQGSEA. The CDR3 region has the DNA TGCAGCGTTGGTGACGGACAGCTACTTACTGAAGCTTCCTTT. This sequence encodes CSVGDGQLLTEASF.

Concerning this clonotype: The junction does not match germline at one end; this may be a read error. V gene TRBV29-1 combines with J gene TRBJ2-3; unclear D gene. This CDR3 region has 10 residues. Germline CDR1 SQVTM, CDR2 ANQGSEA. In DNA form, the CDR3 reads TGCAGCGTCGCCGTGGATACGCAGTATTTC. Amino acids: CSVAVDTQYF.

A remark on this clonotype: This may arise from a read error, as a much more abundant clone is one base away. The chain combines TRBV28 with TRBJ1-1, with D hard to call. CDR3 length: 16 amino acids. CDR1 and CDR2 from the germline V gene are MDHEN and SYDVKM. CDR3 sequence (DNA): TGTGCCAGCAGTCTCGGCAGGCGAGTAGGTAACACTGAAGCTTCCTTT. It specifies CASSLGRRVGNTEASF.

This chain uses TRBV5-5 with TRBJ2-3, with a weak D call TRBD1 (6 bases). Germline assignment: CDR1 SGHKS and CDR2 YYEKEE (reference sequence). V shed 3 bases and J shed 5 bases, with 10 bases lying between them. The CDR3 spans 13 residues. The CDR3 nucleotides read TGTGCCAGCAGCTCCTCAGGGGAAGATACGCAGTATTTT. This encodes CASSSSGEDTQYF.

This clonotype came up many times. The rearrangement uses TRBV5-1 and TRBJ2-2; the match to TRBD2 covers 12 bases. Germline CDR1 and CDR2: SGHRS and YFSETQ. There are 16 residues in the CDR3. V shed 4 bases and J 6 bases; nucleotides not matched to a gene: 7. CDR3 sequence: CASSPPTSGSAGELFF. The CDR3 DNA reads TGCGCCAGCAGCCCCCCGACTAGCGGGAGCGCCGGGGAGCTGTTTTTT.

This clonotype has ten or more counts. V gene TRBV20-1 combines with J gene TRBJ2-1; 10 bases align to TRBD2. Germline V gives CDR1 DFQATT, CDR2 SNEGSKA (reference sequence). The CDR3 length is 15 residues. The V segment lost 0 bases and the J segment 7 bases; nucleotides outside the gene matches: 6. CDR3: CSARDKSGRGNEQFF. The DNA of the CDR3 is TGCAGTGCTAGAGATAAAAGCGGGAGGGGGAATGAGCAGTTCTTC.

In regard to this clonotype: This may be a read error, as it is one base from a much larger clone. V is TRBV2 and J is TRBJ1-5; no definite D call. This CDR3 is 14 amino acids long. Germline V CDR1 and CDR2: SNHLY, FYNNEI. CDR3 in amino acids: CAISEVLSNQPQHF. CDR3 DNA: TGTGCCATCAGTGAAGTCCTTAGCAATCAGCCCCAGCATTTT.

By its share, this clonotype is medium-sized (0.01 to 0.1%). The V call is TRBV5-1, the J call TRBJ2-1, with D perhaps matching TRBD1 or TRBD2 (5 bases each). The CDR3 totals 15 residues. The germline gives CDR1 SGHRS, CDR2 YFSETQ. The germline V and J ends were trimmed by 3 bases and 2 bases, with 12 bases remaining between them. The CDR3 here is CASSSGTATYNEQFF. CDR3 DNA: TGCGCCAGCAGCTCTGGGACCGCGACCTACAATGAGCAGTTCTTC.

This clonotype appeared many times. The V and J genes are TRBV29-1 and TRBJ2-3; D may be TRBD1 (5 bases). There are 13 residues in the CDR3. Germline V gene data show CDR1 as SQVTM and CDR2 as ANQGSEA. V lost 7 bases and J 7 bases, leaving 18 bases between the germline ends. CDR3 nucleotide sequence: TGCAGCGGCTACAGGCTTCTGATGAATACGCAGTATTTT. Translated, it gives CSGYRLLMNTQYF.

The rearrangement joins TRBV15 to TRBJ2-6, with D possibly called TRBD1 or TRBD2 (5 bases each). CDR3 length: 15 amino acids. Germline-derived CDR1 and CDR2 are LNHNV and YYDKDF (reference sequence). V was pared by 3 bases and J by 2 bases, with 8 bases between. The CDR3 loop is CATSRGEPGANVLTF. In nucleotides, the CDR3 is TGTGCCACCAGCAGGGGGGAACCTGGGGCCAACGTCCTGACTTTC.

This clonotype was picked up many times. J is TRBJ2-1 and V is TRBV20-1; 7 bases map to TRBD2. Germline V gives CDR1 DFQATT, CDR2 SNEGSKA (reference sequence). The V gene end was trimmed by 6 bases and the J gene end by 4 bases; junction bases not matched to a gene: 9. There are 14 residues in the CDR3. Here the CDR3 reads CSASGLVLYNEQFF. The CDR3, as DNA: TGCAGTGCATCTGGACTAGTCTTATACAATGAGCAGTTCTTC.

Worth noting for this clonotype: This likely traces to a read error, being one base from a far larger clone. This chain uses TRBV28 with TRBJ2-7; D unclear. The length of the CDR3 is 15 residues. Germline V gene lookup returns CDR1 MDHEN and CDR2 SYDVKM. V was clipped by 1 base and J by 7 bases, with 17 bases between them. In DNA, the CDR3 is TGTGCCAGCAGTTTATCGGCAGCCCCGATACATGAGCAGTACTTC. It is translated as CASSLSAAPIHEQYF.